The next 18 T cell receptor beta chains were all read from a single sample in a study of blood T cell repertoires in COVID-19. Method: immunoSEQ multiplex PCR; TCRdb's copy keeps in-frame clones and lacks some. Here the sample spans about 200,000 clones, 70% to 90% being singletons. What was sequenced was peripheral blood. Receptors were obtained from a man aged 40-55 years with active or convalescent COVID-19.

This clone appeared once. The chain employs TRBV3-1 (or the pseudogene TRBV3-2) and TRBJ2-4; TRBD2 matches at 11 bases. The J segment lost 7 bases and the V segment lost 3 bases, leaving 8 bases of the junction unmatched. Germline V gene data show CDR1 as LGHDT and CDR2 as YNNKEL (reference sequence). The CDR3 is 16 residues long. The CDR3 region is CASSQGNSGRGNIQYF. CDR3 nucleotide sequence: TGTGCCAGCAGCCAGGGAAATAGCGGGAGGGGCAACATTCAGTACTTC.

The chain recombines TRBV12-5 with TRBJ2-7; 9 nucleotides line up with TRBD1. Germline V gene sequence: CDR1 LGHNT, CDR2 FRNRAP. V was clipped by 7 bases and J by 3 bases; unmatched bases: 7. This CDR3 spans 14 amino acids. As DNA, the CDR3 is TGTGCTAGTGTGGAGGACAGGGGACTCTACGAGCAGTACTTC. Its protein product is CASVEDRGLYEQYF.

The chain joins TRBV5-6 to TRBJ1-4; TRBD1 agrees at 9 bases. CDR3 length: 16 amino acids. Germline loops: CDR1 SGHDT, CDR2 YYEEEE. V was pared by 4 bases and J by 1 base, with 5 bases of the junction left unmatched. DNA for the CDR3: TGTGCCAGCAGCCTCGGGACAGGGATAACTAATGAAAAACTGTTTTTT. Its translation is CASSLGTGITNEKLFF.

Only one count was recorded for this clone. CDR3 loop: CASSLAFLREVRETQYF. The CDR3 DNA sequence: TGCGCCAGCAGCTTGGCCTTCCTCAGGGAGGTGAGGGAGACCCAGTACTTC. The chain recombines TRBV5-1 with TRBJ2-5, with D possibly TRBD2 on 6 matching bases. Germline CDR1 is SGHRS and CDR2 is YFSETQ. The CDR3 is 17 residues long. V was clipped by 0 bases and J by 5 bases, with 20 bases between them.

The rearrangement links TRBV6-1 to TRBJ2-5, with 10 bases fitting TRBD2. Germline CDR1 is MNHNS and CDR2 is SASEGT. This CDR3 is built from 17 residues. V shed 4 bases, J shed 8 bases, and the junction held 16 bases outside the gene matches. CDR3 sequence reads: CASSGGPRGLAVRTQYF. The CDR3 nucleotides are TGTGCCAGCAGTGGGGGGCCACGAGGACTAGCGGTCAGAACCCAGTACTTC.

The rearrangement links TRBV18 to TRBJ2-7; 7 bases line up with TRBD1. This CDR3 has 12 residues. Losses at the gene ends were 3 bases for V and 6 bases for J; bases not matched to a gene: 2. Per germline, CDR1 KGHSH and CDR2 LQKENI. This chain's CDR3 is CASSPRDSEQYF. DNA of the CDR3: TGTGCCAGCTCACCGAGGGACAGCGAGCAGTACTTC.

The chain combines TRBV18 with TRBJ1-3; no firm D call. Trimming stripped 4 bases from V and 0 bases from J, with 19 bases between. This CDR3 is built from 18 residues. CDR1 and CDR2 (germline): KGHSH, LQKENI. This CDR3 is CASSLLPLTRSSGNTIYF. The CDR3 nucleotides read TGTGCCAGCTCACTACTGCCATTGACAAGAAGCTCTGGAAACACCATATATTTT.

The chain has TRBV21-1 and TRBJ2-6; whether TRBD1, the table's D call, matches the DNA was not checked. TRBV21-1 is flagged as a pseudogene. This CDR3 has 22 residues. The CDR3 region is CASSASFVGRGQFYSGANVLTF. In DNA form, the CDR3 reads TGTGCCAGCAGCGCATCCTTTGTGGGGCGGGGACAGTTTTACTCTGGGGCCAACGTCCTGACTTTC.

V is TRBV7-8 and J is TRBJ2-3; TRBD1 is a possible D gene (5 bases). V lost 1 base to trimming and J lost 0 bases, with 11 bases between them. Germline loops: CDR1 SGHVS, CDR2 FQNEAQ. The length of the CDR3 is 16 residues. CDR3 loop: CASSLERQGSTDTQYF. As DNA, the CDR3 is TGTGCCAGCAGCTTAGAACGGCAGGGAAGCACAGATACGCAGTATTTT.

The chain recombines TRBV5-6 with TRBJ2-6; D not resolved. V lost 2 bases, J lost 3 bases, and 12 bases lay in between. The CDR3 runs to 16 residues. The germline gives CDR1 SGHDT, CDR2 YYEEEE. CDR3 region: CASSLRLGYGANVLTF. The CDR3 DNA follows: TGTGCCAGCAGCTTAAGACTCGGGTATGGGGCCAACGTCCTGACTTTC.

V usage is TRBV4-1 and J usage is TRBJ2-1; maybe TRBD2 (7 bases). The CDR3 runs 16 residues. CDR1 and CDR2 (germline): MGHRA, YSYEKL. Trimming removed 0 bases from V and 1 base from J, with 10 bases in between. CDR3 protein: CASSQDEGGSYNEQFF. CDR3 bases: TGCGCCAGCAGCCAAGATGAGGGGGGGTCCTACAATGAGCAGTTCTTC.

The V and J genes are TRBV19 and TRBJ1-1; unclear D gene. The germline V gene has CDR1 LNHDA and CDR2 SQIVND (reference sequence). Trimming left V 4 bases short and J 2 bases short, with 8 bases between. The CDR3 length is 13 residues. CDR3 bases: TGTGCCAGTAGTACACATATAAACACTGAAGCTTTCTTT. This sequence encodes CASSTHINTEAFF.

This clone was detected a few times. This sequence joins TRBV2 and TRBJ1-6, with D tentatively TRBD1 (6 bases). CDR3 size: 15 residues. The germline V gene has CDR1 SNHLY and CDR2 FYNNEI. The ends were cut back, 10 bases at V and 5 bases at J, with 18 bases in the middle. The CDR3 loop is CATLRPDRDNSPLHF. The CDR3 DNA is TGTGCCACCCTCAGACCGGACAGAGATAATTCACCCCTCCACTTT.

This clone showed up just once. The V gene is TRBV20-1, the J gene TRBJ2-3; D possibly corresponds to TRBD2 (5 bases). V was trimmed by 3 bases and J by 0 bases, leaving 16 bases between them. The length of the CDR3 is 16 residues. Germline-derived CDR1 and CDR2 are DFQATT and SNEGSKA (reference sequence). The CDR3 region is CSASDSAGPSTDTQYF. CDR3 nucleotide sequence: TGCAGTGCTAGTGATTCGGCGGGCCCGAGCACAGATACGCAGTATTTT.

This chain uses TRBV5-1 with TRBJ2-5; the match to TRBD2 covers 8 bases. Germline-derived CDR1 and CDR2 are SGHRS and YFSETQ. V shed 4 bases, J shed 5 bases, and the junction held 16 bases outside the gene matches. CDR3 length: 17 residues. The CDR3 loop reads CASSRISGGTSRETQYF. For the CDR3, the DNA is TGCGCCAGCAGCCGAATAAGCGGGGGCACCTCTAGGGAGACCCAGTACTTC.

The J gene is TRBJ2-3, the V gene TRBV5-6, with D possibly being TRBD1 (6 bases). Germline V lookup: CDR1 SGHDT, CDR2 YYEEEE. Trimming stripped 4 bases from V and 3 bases from J, with 12 bases between. The CDR3 runs 14 residues. The DNA of the CDR3 is TGTGCCAGCAGCACGGCAGGGGCGACAGATACGCAGTATTTT. It encodes CASSTAGATDTQYF.

The V call is TRBV7-2, the J call TRBJ2-7; TRBD1 is a possible D gene (5 bases). V was trimmed by 5 bases and J by 3 bases, leaving 8 bases between them. CDR1 is SGHTA and CDR2 is FQGNSA in the germline V gene. The CDR3 spans 12 residues. CDR3 loop: CASSLTGYEQYF. The CDR3 bases are TGTGCCAGCAGCCTCACAGGCTACGAGCAGTACTTC.

V is TRBV12-5 and J is TRBJ2-1; possible D gene TRBD2, 6 bases. Germline V CDR1 and CDR2: LGHNT, FRNRAP. This CDR3 is 14 amino acids long. The V and J ends lost 0 bases and 10 bases respectively, with 13 bases between them. DNA for the CDR3: TGTGCTAGTGGTTTGGTAAGGTCGGGGGTCGAGCAGTTCTTC. Translation gives CASGLVRSGVEQFF.